Shown below are 26 T cell receptor beta chains from a single sample sequenced in a study of blood T cell repertoires in COVID-19. Sequencing used immunoSEQ multiplex PCR; TCRdb keeps in-frame clones, though not all of them. The sample yields more than 30,000 clones, 75% to 90% seen once. Sample: peripheral blood. These receptors were collected from an older woman with acute or convalescent COVID-19.

This chain connects TRBV11-2 to TRBJ2-5, with D unresolved. This CDR3 region has 12 residues. Trimming left V 1 base short and J 5 bases short, with 5 bases between. Germline lookup yields CDR1 SGHAT and CDR2 FQNNGV. CDR3 sequence reads: CASSLAMETQYF. The CDR3 nucleotides read TGTGCCAGCAGCTTAGCTATGGAGACCCAGTACTTC. Based on the CDR3 plus reference TRBV11-2 and TRBJ2-5, the full variable domain is EAGVAQSPRYKIIEKRQSVAFWCNPISGHATLYWYQQILGQGPKLLIQFQNNGVVDDSQLPKDRFSAERLKGVDSTLKIQPAKLEDSAVYLCASSLAMETQYFGPGTRLLVL.

The chain recombines TRBV6-1 with TRBJ1-4, with TRBD1 matching 10 bases. J lost 11 bases, V lost 3 bases, and 3 bases had no gene match. Germline CDR1 is MNHNS and CDR2 is SASEGT. The CDR3 loop spans 13 amino acids. The CDR3 DNA is TGTGCCAGCAGTGAGACGGGACAGGGGAAACTGTTTTTT. Protein product: CASSETGQGKLFF.

V gene TRBV10-2 combines with J gene TRBJ1-6; a weak D match, TRBD1 (5 bases). Germline CDR1 reads WSHSY; CDR2 reads SAAADI. V dropped 8 bases and J dropped 8 bases, with 13 bases sitting between them. The CDR3 totals 13 residues. The CDR3 region has the DNA TGCGCCAGCGGGGGGGGGAAGGATTCACCCCTCCACTTT. Protein sequence: CASGGGKDSPLHF.

The rearrangement uses TRBV5-4 and TRBJ1-5; the match to TRBD1 covers 7 bases. This CDR3 has 12 amino acids. Germline V gene data show CDR1 as SGHNT and CDR2 as YYREEE (reference sequence). With V trimmed by 9 bases and J by 4 bases, 4 bases remained unmatched. The CDR3 protein is CATHRGNQPQHF. In nucleotides, the CDR3 is TGTGCCACCCACAGGGGAAATCAGCCCCAGCATTTT.

The chain carries TRBV19 and TRBJ1-4; D perhaps matches TRBD1 (6 bases). CDR3 length: 14 residues. V was cut by 2 bases and J by 7 bases, with 11 bases left in between. The germline V gene has CDR1 LNHDA and CDR2 SQIVND (reference sequence). CDR3 nucleotides: TGTGCCAGTAGTATACAGGGGTCACGTGAAAAACTGTTTTTT. It codes for CASSIQGSREKLFF.

The chain couples TRBV18 to TRBJ2-3, with 14 bases lining up with TRBD2. V was clipped by 4 bases and J by 6 bases; unmatched bases: 3. This CDR3 has 15 residues. CDR1 KGHSH and CDR2 LQKENI come from the germline V gene. DNA for the CDR3: TGTGCCAGCTCACGCCGGACTAGCGGGAGGGATACGCAGTATTTT. Protein sequence: CASSRRTSGRDTQYF.

This clone has just one count. The chain carries TRBV12-3 or TRBV12-4 and TRBJ2-1; D is unclear. This CDR3 contains 13 residues. Between the trimmed V and J ends, which lost 3 bases and 5 bases, there was a span of 8 bases. The CDR3: CASSFLRNNEQFF. In nucleotides, the CDR3 is TGTGCCAGCAGTTTTCTCAGAAACAATGAGCAGTTCTTC.

V usage is TRBV4-1 and J usage is TRBJ2-1, with 9 positions matching TRBD2. Germline CDR1 is MGHRA and CDR2 is YSYEKL. V gave up 1 base and J gave up 8 bases; unmatched junction bases: 6. The CDR3 consists of 15 residues. The CDR3, as DNA: TGCGCCAGCAGCCAAGCCCCTGGGACTAGCTATGAGCAGTTCTTC. Amino acids: CASSQAPGTSYEQFF.

Written as DNA, the CDR3 is TGTGCCATCAGTGGGGAGCTAATGTCTGAAGCTTTCTTT. Its translation: CAISGELMSEAFF. This sequence joins TRBV10-3 and TRBJ1-1; D remains unclear. V was cut by 4 bases and J by 6 bases, with 12 bases left in between. CDR3 length equals 13 residues. Germline CDR1 is ENHRY and CDR2 is SYGVKD.

The rearrangement uses TRBV19 and TRBJ1-6; D is unclear. V was shortened by 3 bases and J by 5 bases, with 8 bases between the two germline ends. The CDR3 length is 14 residues. CDR1 and CDR2 from the germline V gene are LNHDA and SQIVND (reference sequence). The chain's CDR3 is CASSIRTDNSPLHF. CDR3 DNA: TGTGCCAGTAGTATCAGGACTGATAATTCACCCCTCCACTTT. The variable domain in full, with the rest retrieved from reference TRBV19 and TRBJ1-6, is DGGITQSPKYLFRKEGQNVTLSCEQNLNHDAMYWYRQDPGQGLRLIYYSQIVNDFQKGDIAEGYSVSREKKESFPLTVTSAQKNPTAFYLCASSIRTDNSPLHFGNGTRLTVT.

The rearrangement joins TRBV7-8 to TRBJ1-4, with a weak D call TRBD1 (5 bases). Germline V gene sequence: CDR1 SGHVS, CDR2 FQNEAQ. V was cut by 6 bases and J by 8 bases, with 13 bases left in between. The CDR3 contains 13 residues. In nucleotides, the CDR3 is TGTGCCAGCAGACCGCCGGGACTCGAAAAACTGTTTTTT. It encodes CASRPPGLEKLFF. Full variable domain (remainder filled in from reference TRBV7-8 and TRBJ1-4): GAGVSQSPRYKVAKRGQDVALRCDPISGHVSLFWYQQALGQGPEFLTYFQNEAQLDKSGLPSDRFFAERPEGSVSTLKIQRTQQEDSAVYLCASRPPGLEKLFFGSGTQLSVL.

V gene TRBV5-1 combines with J gene TRBJ2-6, with 10 bases matching TRBD1. V trimming: 4 bases; J trimming: 0 bases; junction bases outside the gene matches: 16. Germline-derived CDR1 and CDR2 are SGHRS and YFSETQ. This CDR3 contains 21 residues. The CDR3 is CASSPVPGQGMGYSGANVLTF. The CDR3 nucleotides are TGCGCCAGCAGCCCGGTCCCGGGACAGGGGATGGGATACTCTGGGGCCAACGTCCTGACTTTC.

The chain links TRBV28 to TRBJ2-7; 10 bases map to TRBD1. With V trimmed by 6 bases and J by 3 bases, 23 bases remained unmatched. This CDR3 is built from 20 residues. CDR1 and CDR2 from the germline V gene are MDHEN and SYDVKM. CDR3 sequence reads: CASSRTWDRGWTSSVYEQYF. In nucleotides, the CDR3 is TGTGCCAGCAGCCGAACCTGGGACAGGGGTTGGACTAGCTCAGTCTACGAGCAGTACTTC.

This chain joins TRBV19 and TRBJ2-3, with a possible D match to TRBD2 (6 bases). The CDR3 sequence is 15 residues long. Trimming removed 3 bases at V and 0 bases at J, with 10 bases between. The V gene's germline CDR1 is LNHDA and CDR2 SQIVND (reference sequence). This chain's CDR3 is CASSMYSGSTDTQYF. For the CDR3, the DNA is TGTGCCAGTAGTATGTATAGCGGTAGCACAGATACGCAGTATTTT.

The V call is TRBV5-1, the J call TRBJ1-2, with D perhaps TRBD1 (5 bases). CDR3 length: 14 amino acids. Germline loops: CDR1 SGHRS, CDR2 YFSETQ. Trimming took off 0 bases at V and 8 bases at J, with 14 bases between the two ends. The CDR3 coding sequence is TGCGCCAGCAGCTTGGAGGCGGGGCGCGGAGGCTACACCTTC. This codes for CASSLEAGRGGYTF.

The V gene is TRBV7-9, the J gene TRBJ1-1; D unclear. The V end was cut by 0 bases, the J end by 5 bases, with 13 bases between. Germline assignment: CDR1 SEHNR and CDR2 FQNEAQ (reference sequence). This CDR3 comprises 15 residues. In DNA, the CDR3 is TGTGCCAGCAGCTTAGCGCTCAACTATGGGACTGAAGCTTTCTTT. It specifies CASSLALNYGTEAFF.

The rearrangement joins TRBV9 to TRBJ2-7; TRBD2 agrees at 8 bases. Per germline, CDR1 SGDLS and CDR2 YYNGEE. The CDR3 consists of 15 residues. V was clipped by 0 bases and J by 2 bases; unmatched bases: 4. The CDR3 DNA reads TGTGCCAGCAGCGTAGTAGCGGGAATAACCTACGAGCAGTACTTC. Translated: CASSVVAGITYEQYF.

V gene TRBV7-9 combines with J gene TRBJ2-3; TRBD2 might be the D (5 bases). V shed 5 bases and J shed 5 bases, with 14 bases lying between them. CDR1 and CDR2 (germline): SEHNR, FQNEAQ (reference sequence). The CDR3 consists of 14 residues. The CDR3 here is CASSPSSGGDTQYF. In DNA, the CDR3 is TGTGCCAGCAGCCCCTCCAGCGGCGGAGATACGCAGTATTTT.

The rearrangement links TRBV4-1 to TRBJ2-6, with 7 bases lining up with TRBD1. The CDR3 contains 19 residues. The ends lost 4 bases at V and 2 bases at J; junction bases unmatched: 14. CDR1 and CDR2 (germline): MGHRA, YSYEKL. CDR3 sequence: CASSRGQERVTAGANVLTF. CDR3 nucleotide sequence: TGCGCCAGCAGCCGCGGACAGGAGCGAGTGACAGCTGGGGCCAACGTCCTGACTTTC.

The CDR3 spells CASSPTGVEKLFF. The CDR3 bases are TGTGCCAGCAGCCCGACAGGGGTGGAAAAACTGTTTTTT. This chain joins TRBV3-1 (or the pseudogene TRBV3-2) and TRBJ1-4, with 8 nucleotides matching TRBD1. CDR1 is LGHDT, CDR2 YNNKEL, per germline (reference sequence). V was pared by 4 bases and J by 8 bases, with 3 bases of the junction left unmatched. The length of the CDR3 is 13 residues.

This clone was seen once. The rearrangement joins TRBV5-1 to TRBJ1-1, with 7 positions matching TRBD1. This CDR3 comprises 13 residues. Per germline, CDR1 SGHRS and CDR2 YFSETQ. J was trimmed by 0 bases and V by 6 bases; bases with no gene match: 2. The CDR3 spells CASKGGVNTEAFF. DNA of the CDR3: TGCGCCAGCAAAGGGGGCGTGAACACTGAAGCTTTCTTT.

The J gene is TRBJ1-2, the V gene TRBV6-5; D might be TRBD1 (5 bases). CDR3 size: 13 residues. V was cut by 4 bases and J by 6 bases, with 12 bases left in between. Germline CDR1 and CDR2: MNHEY and SVGAGI. The CDR3 reads CASSFKQAHGYTF. Here the CDR3 DNA reads TGTGCCAGCAGTTTCAAACAGGCTCATGGCTACACCTTC.

The chain joins TRBV12-3 or TRBV12-4 to TRBJ2-7; a weak D match, TRBD2 (6 bases). This CDR3 is 12 amino acids long. Trimming took off 3 bases at V and 4 bases at J, with 7 bases between the two ends. The CDR3, as DNA: TGTGCCAGCAGTTTCGGGGGTTACGAGCAGTACTTC. This encodes CASSFGGYEQYF.

The chain combines TRBV6-5 with TRBJ1-1, with D possibly TRBD1 on 6 matching bases. The V and J ends lost 5 bases and 1 base respectively, with 8 bases between them. Germline V lookup: CDR1 MNHEY, CDR2 SVGAGI. CDR3 length: 13 amino acids. The CDR3, as DNA: TGTGCCAGCAGTCAGGGACAGAACACTGAAGCTTTCTTT. Protein product: CASSQGQNTEAFF.

CDR3 region: CSASRTNSNQPQHF. In nucleotides, the CDR3 is TGCAGTGCTAGTCGGACTAATAGCAATCAGCCCCAGCATTTT. The chain links TRBV20-1 to TRBJ1-5; the D is unclear. The V gene lost 3 bases and the J gene lost 0 bases, with 9 bases spanning the gap. Germline CDR1 DFQATT, CDR2 SNEGSKA (reference sequence). CDR3 length: 14 residues.

The chain couples TRBV7-2 to TRBJ2-5; 10 nucleotides align to TRBD2. Germline V gene sequence: CDR1 SGHTA, CDR2 FQGNSA. CDR3 size: 14 residues. J lost 3 bases, V lost 5 bases, and 3 bases had no gene match. CDR3 coding DNA: TGTGCCAGCAGCCACGGGACTAGCGAAGAGACCCAGTACTTC. It translates to CASSHGTSEETQYF. Filled out from reference TRBV7-2 and TRBJ2-5, the complete variable domain reads GAGVSQSPSNKVTEKGKDVELRCDPISGHTALYWYRQSLGQGLEFLIYFQGNSAPDKSGLPSDRFSAERTGGSVSTLTIQRTQQEDSAVYLCASSHGTSEETQYFGPGTRLLVL.